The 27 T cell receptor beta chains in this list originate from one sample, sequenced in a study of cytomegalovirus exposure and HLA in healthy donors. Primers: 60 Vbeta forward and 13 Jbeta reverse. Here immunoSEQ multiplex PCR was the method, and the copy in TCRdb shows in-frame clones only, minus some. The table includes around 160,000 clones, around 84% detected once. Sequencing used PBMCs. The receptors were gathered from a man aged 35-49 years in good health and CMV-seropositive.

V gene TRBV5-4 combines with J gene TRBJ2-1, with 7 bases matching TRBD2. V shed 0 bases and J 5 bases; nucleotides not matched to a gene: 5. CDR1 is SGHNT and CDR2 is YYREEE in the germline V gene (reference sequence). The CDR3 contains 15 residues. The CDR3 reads CASSLDLAAHNEQFF. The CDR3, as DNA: TGTGCCAGCAGCTTGGACCTAGCGGCCCACAATGAGCAGTTCTTC.

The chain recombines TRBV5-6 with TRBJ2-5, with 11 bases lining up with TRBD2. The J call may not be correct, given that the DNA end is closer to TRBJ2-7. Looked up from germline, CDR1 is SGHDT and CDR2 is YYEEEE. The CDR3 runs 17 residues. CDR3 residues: CASSSNPTSGASYEQYF. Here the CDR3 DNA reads TGTGCCAGCAGCTCGAATCCGACTAGCGGGGCCTCCTACGAGCAGTACTTC.

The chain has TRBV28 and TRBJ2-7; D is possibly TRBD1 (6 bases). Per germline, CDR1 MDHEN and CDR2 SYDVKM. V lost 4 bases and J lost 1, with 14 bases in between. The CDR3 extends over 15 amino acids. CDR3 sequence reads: CASSSPGQGSYEQYF. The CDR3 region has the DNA TGTGCCAGCAGTTCTCCGGGACAAGGATCCTACGAGCAGTACTTC.

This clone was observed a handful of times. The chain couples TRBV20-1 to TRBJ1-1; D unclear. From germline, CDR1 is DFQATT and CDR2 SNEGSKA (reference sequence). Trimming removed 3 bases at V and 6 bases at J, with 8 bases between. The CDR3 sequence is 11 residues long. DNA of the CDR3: TGCAGTGCTAGCCTCCCGGCTGAAGCTTTCTTT. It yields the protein CSASLPAEAFF.

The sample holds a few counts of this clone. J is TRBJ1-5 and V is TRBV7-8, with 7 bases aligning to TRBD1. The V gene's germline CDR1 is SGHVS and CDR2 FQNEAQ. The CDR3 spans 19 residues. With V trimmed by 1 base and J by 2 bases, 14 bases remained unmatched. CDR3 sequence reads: CASSLGKEGQVAGNQPQHF. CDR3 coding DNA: TGTGCCAGCAGCTTAGGGAAAGAAGGACAGGTCGCTGGCAATCAGCCCCAGCATTTT.

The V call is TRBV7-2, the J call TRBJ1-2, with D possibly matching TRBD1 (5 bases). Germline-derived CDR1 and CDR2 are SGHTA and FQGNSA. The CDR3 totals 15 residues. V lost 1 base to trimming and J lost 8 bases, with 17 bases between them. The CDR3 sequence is CASSLVPTGMAGYTF. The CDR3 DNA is TGTGCCAGCAGCTTAGTCCCCACAGGTATGGCAGGCTACACCTTC.

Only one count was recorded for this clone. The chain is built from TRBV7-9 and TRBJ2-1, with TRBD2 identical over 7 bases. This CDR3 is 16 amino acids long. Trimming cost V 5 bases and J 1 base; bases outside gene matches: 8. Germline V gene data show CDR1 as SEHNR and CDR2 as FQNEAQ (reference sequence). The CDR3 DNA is TGTGCCAGCAGCGCCCGGGGAGGGAATTCCTACAATGAGCAGTTCTTC. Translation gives CASSARGGNSYNEQFF.

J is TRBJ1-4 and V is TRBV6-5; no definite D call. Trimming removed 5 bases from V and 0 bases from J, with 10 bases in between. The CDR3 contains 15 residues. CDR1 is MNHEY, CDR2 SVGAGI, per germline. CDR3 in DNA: TGTGCCAGCAGTCCGTGGAGAACAACTAATGAAAAACTGTTTTTT. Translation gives CASSPWRTTNEKLFF.

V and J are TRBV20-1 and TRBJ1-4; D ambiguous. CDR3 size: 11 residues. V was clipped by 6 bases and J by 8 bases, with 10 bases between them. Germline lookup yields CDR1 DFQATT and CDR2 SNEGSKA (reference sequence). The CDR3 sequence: CSAVSGEKLFF. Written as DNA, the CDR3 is TGCAGTGCCGTCTCGGGGGAAAAACTGTTTTTT.

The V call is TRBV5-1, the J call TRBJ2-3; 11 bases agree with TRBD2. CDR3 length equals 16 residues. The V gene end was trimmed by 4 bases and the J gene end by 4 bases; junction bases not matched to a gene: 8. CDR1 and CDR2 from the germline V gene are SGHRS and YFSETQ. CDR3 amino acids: CASSAFSGRAPDTQYF. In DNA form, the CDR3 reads TGCGCCAGCAGCGCGTTTAGCGGGAGGGCCCCAGATACGCAGTATTTT.

CDR3 nucleotide sequence: TGTGCCAGCAGCTTAGAGGAGGGCGGCGAGCAGTACTTC. Its protein product is CASSLEEGGEQYF. The chain recombines TRBV11-3 with TRBJ2-7, with D maybe TRBD2 (6 bases). V lost 0 bases and J lost 6, with 9 bases in between. Germline V CDR1 and CDR2: SGHNT, YENEEA. The CDR3 totals 13 residues.

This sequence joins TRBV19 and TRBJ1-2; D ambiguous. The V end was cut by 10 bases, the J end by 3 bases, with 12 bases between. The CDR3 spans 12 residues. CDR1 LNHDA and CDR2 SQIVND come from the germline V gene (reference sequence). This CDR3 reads CATLVRDYGYTF. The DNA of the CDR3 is TGTGCCACCCTGGTTCGGGACTATGGCTACACCTTC.

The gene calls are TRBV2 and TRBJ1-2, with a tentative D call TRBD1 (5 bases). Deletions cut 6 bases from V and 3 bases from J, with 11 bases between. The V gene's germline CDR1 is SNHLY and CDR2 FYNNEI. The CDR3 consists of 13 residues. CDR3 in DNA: TGTGCCAGCAGGGGGGGGGTGGACTATGGCTACACCTTC. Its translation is CASRGGVDYGYTF.

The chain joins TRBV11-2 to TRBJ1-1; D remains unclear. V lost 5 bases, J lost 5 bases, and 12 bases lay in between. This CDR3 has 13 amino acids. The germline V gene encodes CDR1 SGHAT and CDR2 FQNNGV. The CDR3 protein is CASSPLRGTEAFF. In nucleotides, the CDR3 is TGTGCCAGCAGCCCCCTACGCGGTACTGAAGCTTTCTTT.

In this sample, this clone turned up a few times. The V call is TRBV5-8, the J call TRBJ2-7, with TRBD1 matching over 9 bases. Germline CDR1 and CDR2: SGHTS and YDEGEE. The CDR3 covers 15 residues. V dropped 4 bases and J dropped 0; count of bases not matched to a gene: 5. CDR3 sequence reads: CASSPDRGYSYEQYF. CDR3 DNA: TGTGCCAGCAGCCCCGACAGGGGGTACTCCTACGAGCAGTACTTC.

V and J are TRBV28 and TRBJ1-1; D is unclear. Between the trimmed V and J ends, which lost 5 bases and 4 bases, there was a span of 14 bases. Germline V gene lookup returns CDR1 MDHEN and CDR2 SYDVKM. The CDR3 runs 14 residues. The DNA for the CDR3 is TGTGCCAGCAGTGAGGGAGGAACGAGCACTGAAGCTTTCTTT. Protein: CASSEGGTSTEAFF.

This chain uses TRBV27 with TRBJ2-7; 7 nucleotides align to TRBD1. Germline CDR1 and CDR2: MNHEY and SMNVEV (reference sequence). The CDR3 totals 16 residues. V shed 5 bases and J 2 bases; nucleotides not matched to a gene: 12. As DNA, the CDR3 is TGTGCCAGCAGTATAACTCCCGGGACAGTGGCCTACGAGCAGTACTTC. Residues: CASSITPGTVAYEQYF.

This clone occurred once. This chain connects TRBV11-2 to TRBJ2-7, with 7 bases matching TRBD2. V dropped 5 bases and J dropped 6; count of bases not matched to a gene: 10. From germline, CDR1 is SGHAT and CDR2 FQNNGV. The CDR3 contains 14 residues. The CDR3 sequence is CASSPRTRLVEQYF. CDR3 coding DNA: TGTGCCAGCAGCCCCAGGACTAGGTTGGTCGAGCAGTACTTC.

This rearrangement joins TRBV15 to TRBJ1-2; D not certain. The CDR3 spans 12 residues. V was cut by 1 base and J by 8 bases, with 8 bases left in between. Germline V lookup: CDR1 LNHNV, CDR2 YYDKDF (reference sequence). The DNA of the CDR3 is TGTGCCACCAGCAGAGCCGCCGGGGGCTACACCTTC. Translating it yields CATSRAAGGYTF.

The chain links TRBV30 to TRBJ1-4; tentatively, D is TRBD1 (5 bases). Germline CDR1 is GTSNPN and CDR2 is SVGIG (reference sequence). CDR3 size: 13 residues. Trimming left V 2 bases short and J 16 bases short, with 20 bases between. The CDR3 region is CAWSPNLRDGRFF. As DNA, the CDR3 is TGTGCCTGGAGTCCAAACTTGCGGGACGGTCGGTTTTTT. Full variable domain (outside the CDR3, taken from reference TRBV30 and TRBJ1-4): SQTIHQWPATLVQPVGSPLSLECTVEGTSNPNLYWYRQAAGRGLQLLFYSVGIGQISSEVPQNLSASRPQDRQFILSSKKLLLSDSGFYLCAWSPNLRDGRFFGSGTQLSVL.

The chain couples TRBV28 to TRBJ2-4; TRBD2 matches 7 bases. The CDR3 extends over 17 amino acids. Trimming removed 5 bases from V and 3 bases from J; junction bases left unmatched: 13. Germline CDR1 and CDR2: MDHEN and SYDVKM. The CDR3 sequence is CASSPTPGTINKNIQYF. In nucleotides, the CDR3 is TGTGCCAGCAGTCCAACCCCCGGGACTATCAACAAAAACATTCAGTACTTC.

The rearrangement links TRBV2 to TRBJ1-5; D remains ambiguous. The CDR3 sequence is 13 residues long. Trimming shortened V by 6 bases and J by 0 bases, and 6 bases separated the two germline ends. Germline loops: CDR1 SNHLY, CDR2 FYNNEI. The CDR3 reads CASRTYSNQPQHF. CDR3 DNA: TGTGCCAGCAGAACTTATAGCAATCAGCCCCAGCATTTT.

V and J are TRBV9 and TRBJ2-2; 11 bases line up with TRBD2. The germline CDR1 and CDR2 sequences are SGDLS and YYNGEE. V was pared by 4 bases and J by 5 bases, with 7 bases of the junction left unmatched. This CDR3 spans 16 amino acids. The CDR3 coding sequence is TGTGCCAGCAGCACCCTAGCGGGAGGAATGACCGGGGAGCTGTTTTTT. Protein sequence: CASSTLAGGMTGELFF. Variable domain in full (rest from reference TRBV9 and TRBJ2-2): DSGVTQTPKHLITATGQRVTLRCSPRSGDLSVYWYQQSLDQGLQFLIQYYNGEERAKGNILERFSAQQFPDLHSELNLSSLELGDSALYFCASSTLAGGMTGELFFGEGSRLTVL.

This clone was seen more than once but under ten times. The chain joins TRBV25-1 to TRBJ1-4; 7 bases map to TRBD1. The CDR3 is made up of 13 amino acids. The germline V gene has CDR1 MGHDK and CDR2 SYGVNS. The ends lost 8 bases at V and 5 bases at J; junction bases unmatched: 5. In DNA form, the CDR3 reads TGTGCCAGCGCCCGGACAGGCAATGAAAAACTGTTTTTT. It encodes CASARTGNEKLFF.

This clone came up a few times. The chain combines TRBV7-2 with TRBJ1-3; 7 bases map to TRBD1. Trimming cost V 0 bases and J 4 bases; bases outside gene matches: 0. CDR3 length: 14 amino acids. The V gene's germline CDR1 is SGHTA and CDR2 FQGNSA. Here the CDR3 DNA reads TGTGCCAGCAGCTTAGCACAGGGGGGAAACACCATATATTTT. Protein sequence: CASSLAQGGNTIYF.

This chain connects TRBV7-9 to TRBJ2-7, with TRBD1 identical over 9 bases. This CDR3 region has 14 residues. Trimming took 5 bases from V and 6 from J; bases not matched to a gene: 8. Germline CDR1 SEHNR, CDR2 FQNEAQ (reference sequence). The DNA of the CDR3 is TGTGCCAGCAGCCCCCCCAGACAGGGGGTCGAGCAGTACTTC. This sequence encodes CASSPPRQGVEQYF.

CDR3 region: CASTMGLAFQETQYF. Written as DNA, the CDR3 is TGTGCCAGCACCATGGGACTAGCGTTTCAAGAGACCCAGTACTTC. The chain joins TRBV9 to TRBJ2-5; 10 nucleotides match TRBD2. The ends lost 6 bases at V and 2 bases at J; junction bases unmatched: 7. Germline CDR1 is SGDLS and CDR2 is YYNGEE. This CDR3 has 15 amino acids.